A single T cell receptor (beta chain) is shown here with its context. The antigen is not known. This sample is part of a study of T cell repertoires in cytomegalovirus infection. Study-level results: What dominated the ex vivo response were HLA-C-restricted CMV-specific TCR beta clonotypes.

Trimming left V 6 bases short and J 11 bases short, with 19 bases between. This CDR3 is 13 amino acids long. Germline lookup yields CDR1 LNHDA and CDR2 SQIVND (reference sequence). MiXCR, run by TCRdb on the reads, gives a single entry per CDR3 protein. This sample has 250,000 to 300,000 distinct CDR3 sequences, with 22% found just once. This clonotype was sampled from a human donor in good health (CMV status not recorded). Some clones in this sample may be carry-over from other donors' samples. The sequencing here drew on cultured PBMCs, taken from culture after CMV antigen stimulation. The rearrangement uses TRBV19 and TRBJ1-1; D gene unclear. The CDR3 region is CASSLEGSSGAFF. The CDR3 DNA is TGTGCCAGTAGCCTCGAAGGTAGCTCGGGGGCTTTCTTT. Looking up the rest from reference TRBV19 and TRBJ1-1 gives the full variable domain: DGGITQSPKYLFRKEGQNVTLSCEQNLNHDAMYWYRQDPGQGLRLIYYSQIVNDFQKGDIAEGYSVSREKKESFPLTVTSAQKNPTAFYLCASSLEGSSGAFFGQGTRLTVV.